This T cell receptor (beta chain) originates from a study of T cell repertoires in ileal Crohn's disease. Study details: At surgery, around 36% of patients smoked, with median disease duration roughly 7.2 years. The study's findings and limits: Endoscopic recurrence occurred in every patient whose clonality exceeded 26.8%. High-frequency clones were more common in sorted CD8 than CD4 cells.

This clone was observed a single time. Its target is not known. Lamina propria lymphocytes from surgical specimens were isolated on a density gradient before sorting. The CDR3 has 15 amino acids. The germline V gene encodes CDR1 MNHNS and CDR2 SASEGT. V was clipped by 10 bases and J by 4 bases, with 22 bases between them. TCRdb's copy holds only in-frame clones and misses some; the assay was immunoSEQ multiplex PCR. The sample yields fewer than 4,500 clones, around 80% seen once. This chain connects TRBV6-1 to TRBJ2-5; TRBD1 might be the D (5 bases). The clonotype originates from an adult with Crohn's disease. Material: CD4+ T cells sorted from the ileum. For the CDR3, the DNA is TGTGCCACCAAAAATCTAGGGGTGGCCTCAGAGACCCAGTACTTC. Protein sequence: CATKNLGVASETQYF.